This T cell receptor (beta chain) was sequenced for a study of T cell repertoires in cytomegalovirus infection. This clonotype was picked up a small number of times. The antigen is undetermined. With 1 base removed from V and 12 bases from J, the gap between germline ends came to 13 bases. CDR1 and CDR2 from the germline V gene are SGHVS and FQNEAQ. The CDR3 extends over 13 amino acids. TCRdb analysed the reads with MiXCR anew, one entry per CDR3 protein. This repertoire shows roughly 570,000 distinct CDR3 sequences, approximately 40% found once; its top ten account for 48%. Sequencing was performed on cultured PBMCs, taken from culture after CMV antigen stimulation. This receptor was taken from a human donor in good health (CMV status not recorded). Some clones in this sample may be carry-over from other donors' samples. The chain uses TRBV7-8 and TRBJ1-5; weak D call: TRBD1 (5 bases). CDR3 amino acids: CASSLDGAEDQHF. As DNA, the CDR3 is TGTGCCAGCAGCTTAGACGGGGCAGAAGACCAGCATTTT.